Shown below are 15 T cell receptor beta chains from a single sample sequenced in a study of blood T cell repertoires in COVID-19. Assay used: immunoSEQ multiplex PCR; TCRdb lists only in-frame clones, some missing. The data hold more than 200,000 clones, with roughly 90% observed a single time. Sequencing input: PBMCs or T cells enriched from blood (not recorded which). These receptors all come from a woman aged 25-40 years with acute COVID-19.

CDR3 region: CASSFSAGNYEQYF. The CDR3 DNA is TGTGCCAGCAGCTTCAGCGCGGGAAACTACGAGCAGTACTTC. The chain links TRBV5-5 to TRBJ2-7, with D tentatively TRBD2 (6 bases). The CDR3 runs to 14 residues. The germline CDR1 and CDR2 sequences are SGHKS and YYEKEE (reference sequence). V shed 2 bases and J shed 3 bases, with 12 bases lying between them.

Written as DNA, the CDR3 is TGTGCCACCAGCAGACAGGCAGGGGGCAATCAGCCCCAGCATTTT. Its protein product is CATSRQAGGNQPQHF. The chain joins TRBV15 to TRBJ1-5, with a possible D match to TRBD1 (6 bases). The CDR3 length is 15 residues. Germline V gene sequence: CDR1 LNHNV, CDR2 YYDKDF (reference sequence). Trimming pared 2 bases from V and 2 bases from J, leaving 10 bases between.

This clone was counted only a few times. The chain recombines TRBV12-3 or TRBV12-4 with TRBJ1-1, with 7 bases that match TRBD1. Trimming at V came to 6 bases and at J to 9 bases, leaving 4 bases not matched to a gene. The CDR3 consists of 11 residues. The CDR3 spells CASSDRAKAFF. The CDR3 coding sequence is TGTGCCAGCAGCGACAGGGCCAAAGCTTTCTTT.

The chain couples TRBV30 to TRBJ2-1; weak D call: TRBD2 (5 bases). Per the germline V gene, CDR1 is GTSNPN and CDR2 is SVGIG (reference sequence). The CDR3 is made up of 13 amino acids. The V end lost 2 bases, the J end lost 8 bases, and 13 bases lay between the germline ends. CDR3 residues: CAWSQDRRDEQFF. The CDR3 bases are TGTGCCTGGAGTCAGGACCGGCGGGATGAGCAGTTCTTC.

This chain joins TRBV5-4 and TRBJ1-4; the match to TRBD1 covers 8 bases. Germline V gene lookup returns CDR1 SGHNT and CDR2 YYREEE (reference sequence). After removal of 2 bases from V and 7 bases from J, the junction contained 7 bases not matched to a gene. This CDR3 contains 15 residues. The CDR3 spells CASSLRTGMGEKLFF. The CDR3 DNA is TGTGCCAGCAGCTTACGGACAGGGATGGGTGAAAAACTGTTTTTT. Variable domain in full (rest from reference TRBV5-4 and TRBJ1-4): ETGVTQSPTHLIKTRGQQVTLRCSSQSGHNTVSWYQQALGQGPQFIFQYYREEENGRGNFPPRFSGLQFPNYSSELNVNALELDDSALYLCASSLRTGMGEKLFFGSGTQLSVL.

The CDR3 region has the DNA TGCAGCGTTGGGGGGGTCCTCAATCAGCCCCAGCATTTT. The encoded protein is CSVGGVLNQPQHF. The genes are TRBV29-1 and TRBJ1-5; D might be TRBD1 (5 bases). Between the trimmed V and J ends, which lost 4 bases and 3 bases, there was a span of 10 bases. The CDR3 consists of 13 residues. Germline assignment: CDR1 SQVTM and CDR2 ANQGSEA.

This clone has only a few counts. This chain uses TRBV10-3 with TRBJ2-7; 9 bases line up with TRBD1. Trimming at V came to 4 bases and at J to 2 bases, leaving 0 bases not matched to a gene. CDR1 ENHRY and CDR2 SYGVKD come from the germline V gene. This CDR3 comprises 13 residues. DNA of the CDR3: TGTGCCATCAGTGGGACAGGGGCCTACGAGCAGTACTTC. Its protein is CAISGTGAYEQYF.

The V gene is TRBV9, the J gene TRBJ2-2; D might be TRBD1 (6 bases). Germline assignment: CDR1 SGDLS and CDR2 YYNGEE. The CDR3 has 16 residues. The V end was cut by 0 bases, the J end by 4 bases, with 13 bases between. CDR3 region: CASSVDSDRTTGELFF. In DNA, the CDR3 is TGTGCCAGCAGCGTAGATTCCGACAGGACCACCGGGGAGCTGTTTTTT.

V is TRBV5-1 and J is TRBJ1-4, with D unresolved. The germline V gene encodes CDR1 SGHRS and CDR2 YFSETQ. The CDR3 runs 14 residues. V was clipped by 1 base and J by 4 bases, with 8 bases between them. The CDR3 DNA reads TGCGCCAGCAGCTTGAACAGCGGTAATGAAAAACTGTTTTTT. It specifies CASSLNSGNEKLFF. The full variable domain, rest sourced from reference TRBV5-1 and TRBJ1-4, is KAGVTQTPRYLIKTRGQQVTLSCSPISGHRSVSWYQQTPGQGLQFLFEYFSETQRNKGNFPGRFSGRQFSNSRSEMNVSTLELGDSALYLCASSLNSGNEKLFFGSGTQLSVL.

CDR3 loop: CASSYSRSVGNTEAFF. Written as DNA, the CDR3 is TGTGCCAGCAGTTACTCGCGGTCTGTGGGGAACACTGAAGCTTTCTTT. V is TRBV6-5 and J is TRBJ1-1; D not resolved. The germline gives CDR1 MNHEY, CDR2 SVGAGI. The V and J ends lost 0 bases and 1 base respectively, with 12 bases between them. CDR3 size: 16 residues.

The chain combines TRBV4-3 with TRBJ1-1, with 7 nucleotides matching TRBD1. J gave up 1 base and V 4 bases, and 9 bases lay outside the gene matches. Germline V gives CDR1 LGHNA, CDR2 YSLEER. This CDR3 is 16 amino acids long. CDR3 in DNA: TGCGCCAGCAGCCGGGGTACAGGGGCCAGGAACACTGAAGCTTTCTTT. It is translated as CASSRGTGARNTEAFF.

The chain links TRBV30 to TRBJ1-2; 10 bases are shared with TRBD1. V was clipped by 0 bases and J by 6 bases; unmatched bases: 7. Germline-derived CDR1 and CDR2 are GTSNPN and SVGIG (reference sequence). CDR3 length equals 15 residues. CDR3: CAWSVAGTGEHGYTF. In nucleotides, the CDR3 is TGTGCCTGGAGTGTCGCGGGGACAGGGGAGCATGGCTACACCTTC.

The chain recombines TRBV24-1 with TRBJ1-5; no clear D gene. The germline V gene has CDR1 KGHDR and CDR2 SFDVKD. V was trimmed by 11 bases and J by 4 bases, leaving 11 bases between them. The CDR3 length is 12 residues. DNA for the CDR3: TGTGCCAAGAGACCGACTAATCAGCCCCAGCATTTT. Its translation: CAKRPTNQPQHF.

The V and J genes are TRBV2 and TRBJ1-5, with D perhaps TRBD1 (6 bases). V lost 6 bases and J lost 0, with 12 bases in between. Germline V gene lookup returns CDR1 SNHLY and CDR2 FYNNEI. The CDR3 is 15 amino acids. CDR3 region: CASRARDISNQPQHF. The CDR3 DNA follows: TGTGCCAGCAGGGCCCGGGACATTAGCAATCAGCCCCAGCATTTT.

This clone was seen a handful of times. The V gene is TRBV18, the J gene TRBJ2-7; 9 bases match TRBD2. The CDR3 runs to 16 residues. V lost 2 bases to trimming and J lost 4 bases; unmatched junction nucleotides: 9. Germline values: CDR1 KGHSH, CDR2 LQKENI. The CDR3: CASSPVGGGAPYEQYF. The CDR3 DNA reads TGTGCCAGCTCACCAGTAGGCGGGGGGGCCCCATACGAGCAGTACTTC.